A selection of T cell receptor beta chains follows, all from one sample in a study of cytomegalovirus exposure and HLA in healthy donors. Libraries were prepared by immunoSEQ multiplex PCR; TCRdb keeps only in-frame clonotypes and omits some of them. The sample has some 120,000 clones, roughly four fifths seen once. The sequenced sample consisted of PBMCs. All receptors derive from a man aged 45 to 65 in good health and CMV-seronegative. Both conserved end residues are part of each CDR3. A D gene is named only where the DNA matches it firmly.

cdr3_aa j_call v_call d_call
CASSLERRGRDSPLHF TRBJ1-6 TRBV7-8 -
CASSFELLDEQFF TRBJ2-1 TRBV5-1 -
CASRTGGGPYGYTF TRBJ1-2 TRBV2 TRBD1
CASSVGTGKMETQYF TRBJ2-5 TRBV11-3 TRBD1
CASSLDRAYEQYF TRBJ2-7 TRBV2 TRBD1
CASSLRGAGEQFF TRBJ2-1 TRBV27 -
CASSLVNGEDTF TRBJ1-2 TRBV7-2 -
CSSSLRTGGRTGELFF TRBJ2-2 TRBV7-9 TRBD1
CASSLSAAQAGGGYTF TRBJ1-2 TRBV7-2 TRBD1
CASSVELGANTEAFF TRBJ1-1 TRBV9 -
CASSQGGGMGTEAFF TRBJ1-1 TRBV4-1 -
CASSNSFGTDDEKLFF TRBJ1-4 TRBV5-1 TRBD1
CASSLQGPGANVLTF TRBJ2-6 TRBV5-1 -
CASSPPASGVTDTQYF TRBJ2-3 TRBV18 TRBD2
CASSLVGGNGYTF TRBJ1-2 TRBV5-1 -
CATSKPPGRAEAFF TRBJ1-1 TRBV15 -
CASSPSTGQNTEAFF TRBJ1-1 TRBV19 TRBD1
CASSPQGWNTEAFF TRBJ1-1 TRBV18 -
CASSSRDRRNTIYF TRBJ1-3 TRBV6-5 TRBD1
CASSPADSRTTNEKLFF TRBJ1-4 TRBV5-4 -
CASSESGGPGELFF TRBJ2-2 TRBV19 TRBD1
CASSLFFDRAMNTEAFF TRBJ1-1 TRBV4-2 TRBD1
CASRVQANTGELFF TRBJ2-2 TRBV5-1 -
CASSPRGSGGRETGELFF TRBJ2-2 TRBV11-2 TRBD2
CASSSATYEQYF - TRBV7-9 -
CASSYSTGKGQQPQHF TRBJ1-5 TRBV6-6 -
CASSEGQPGNTIYF TRBJ1-3 TRBV28 TRBD1
CASSQVGTSGSTDTQYF TRBJ2-3 TRBV4-2 TRBD2
CASSPGGNYGYTF TRBJ1-2 TRBV5-6 -
CASSLAAGSSYEQYF TRBJ2-7 TRBV5-1 -
CASSRYPTGGLSNQPQHF TRBJ1-5 TRBV5-1 TRBD1
CASSLGPGQNNGYTF TRBJ1-2 TRBV5-1 -
CASSEAVAGYTEAFF TRBJ1-1 TRBV6-1 -
CASSLGAYSYEQYF TRBJ2-7 TRBV7-6 -
CASSLSGGYNEQFF TRBJ2-1 TRBV5-1 TRBD2
CASSLIAGDGTDTQYF TRBJ2-3 TRBV5-1 TRBD2